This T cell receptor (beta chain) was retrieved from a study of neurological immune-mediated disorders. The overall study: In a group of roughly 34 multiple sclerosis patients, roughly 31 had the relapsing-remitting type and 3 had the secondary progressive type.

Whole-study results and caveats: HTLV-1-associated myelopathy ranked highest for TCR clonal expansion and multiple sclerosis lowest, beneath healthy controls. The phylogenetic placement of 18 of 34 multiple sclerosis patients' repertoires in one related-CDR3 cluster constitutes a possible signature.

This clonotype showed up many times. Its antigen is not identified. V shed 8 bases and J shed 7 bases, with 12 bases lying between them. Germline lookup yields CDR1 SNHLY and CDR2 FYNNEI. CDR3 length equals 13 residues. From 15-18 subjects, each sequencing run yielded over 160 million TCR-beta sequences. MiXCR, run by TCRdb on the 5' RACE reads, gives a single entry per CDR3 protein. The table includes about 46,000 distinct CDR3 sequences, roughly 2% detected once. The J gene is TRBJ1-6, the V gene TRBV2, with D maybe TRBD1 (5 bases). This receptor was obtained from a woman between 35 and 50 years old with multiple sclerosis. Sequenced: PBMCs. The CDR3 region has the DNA TGTGCCAGCTTCCAGGGTCAGAATTCACCCCTCCACTTT. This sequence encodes CASFQGQNSPLHF.